The 10 T cell receptor beta chains given below trace back to one sample, sequenced in a study of cytomegalovirus exposure and HLA in healthy donors. The primer mix had 60 Vbeta and 13 Jbeta primers. The method was immunoSEQ multiplex PCR; TCRdb's version includes in-frame clones alone and lacks a portion of them. Here the sample spans just over 65,000 clones, approximately 78% being singletons. Sequencing was done on a sample of PBMCs. These receptors came from a human donor in good health.

The CDR3 nucleotides read TGTGCCAGCAGCTTAGAGCGGGGGGGCCTCGATGAGCAGTTCTTC. It is translated as CASSLERGGLDEQFF. J is TRBJ2-1 and V is TRBV7-7; 10 nucleotides match TRBD2. The CDR3 has 15 residues. V was pared by 1 base and J by 8 bases, with 5 bases of the junction left unmatched. The V gene's germline CDR1 is SSHAT and CDR2 FNYEAQ (reference sequence).

J is TRBJ2-7 and V is TRBV13; TRBD1 aligns across 10 bases. The CDR3 length is 15 residues. CDR1 and CDR2 from the germline V gene are PRHDT and FYEKMQ (reference sequence). The V segment lost 3 bases and the J segment 3 bases; nucleotides outside the gene matches: 5. The CDR3 spells CASSLNRDRGYEQYF. The CDR3 coding sequence is TGTGCCAGCAGCTTGAACCGGGACAGGGGCTACGAGCAGTACTTC.

The V and J genes are TRBV30 and TRBJ1-2, with D possibly TRBD1 on 6 matching bases. Germline V CDR1 and CDR2: GTSNPN, SVGIG (reference sequence). Trimming stripped 3 bases from V and 5 bases from J, with 16 bases between. CDR3 length: 14 amino acids. The DNA for the CDR3 is TGTGCCTGGAGCGTACAGGGCGGGGGGTATGGCTACACCTTC. Amino acid sequence: CAWSVQGGGYGYTF.

V usage is TRBV7-8 and J usage is TRBJ2-7; TRBD1 matches 8 bases. The CDR3 runs to 15 residues. Germline trimming cut 5 bases from V and 7 bases from J; bases unmatched to any gene: 13. From germline, CDR1 is SGHVS and CDR2 FQNEAQ. The DNA of the CDR3 is TGTGCCAGCAGCCGGATAAGGACAGGGTCTGGTGAGCAGTACTTC. This sequence encodes CASSRIRTGSGEQYF.

The gene calls are TRBV21-1 and TRBJ2-7; the table's D call, TRBD2, has no DNA check behind it. TRBV21-1 is listed as a pseudogene. The length of the CDR3 is 15 residues. This CDR3 reads CASSKDERVAYEQYF. CDR3 sequence (DNA): TGTGCCAGCAGCAAAGATGAGAGGGTAGCCTACGAGCAGTACTTC.

This clone was seen a single time. V gene TRBV6-5 combines with J gene TRBJ1-2; D is perhaps TRBD1 (6 bases). The CDR3 sequence is 15 residues long. The V end was cut by 3 bases, the J end by 14 bases, with 25 bases between. Germline lookup yields CDR1 MNHEY and CDR2 SVGAGI. The CDR3 nucleotides are TGTGCCAGCAGTTATTCGTTTCAGGACAGAGGGGCGAATACCTTC. Protein: CASSYSFQDRGANTF.

The chain links TRBV10-3 to TRBJ2-7; 12 bases map to TRBD1. V shed 9 bases, J shed 6 bases, and the junction held 3 bases outside the gene matches. Germline CDR1 ENHRY, CDR2 SYGVKD. The CDR3 runs 12 residues. The CDR3 reads CAMGQGAGEQYF. CDR3 coding DNA: TGTGCCATGGGACAGGGGGCGGGCGAGCAGTACTTC.

V usage is TRBV7-2 and J usage is TRBJ2-5; D is uncertain. V lost 6 bases, J lost 2 bases, and 4 bases lay in between. CDR3 size: 11 residues. CDR1 SGHTA and CDR2 FQGNSA come from the germline V gene. The CDR3, as DNA: TGTGCCAGCAGTTCACAAGAGACCCAGTACTTC. Protein: CASSSQETQYF.

This chain connects TRBV5-1 to TRBJ1-2; 9 nucleotides line up with TRBD1. The CDR3 is made up of 15 amino acids. Trimming cost V 3 bases and J 2 bases; bases outside gene matches: 5. CDR1 is SGHRS, CDR2 YFSETQ, per germline. DNA of the CDR3: TGCGCCAGCAGCTCCGGGACAGGGCCAAACTATGGCTACACCTTC. It translates to CASSSGTGPNYGYTF.

The V and J genes are TRBV29-1 and TRBJ2-7; D is ambiguous. CDR1 is SQVTM, CDR2 ANQGSEA, per germline. The ends were cut back, 4 bases at V and 0 bases at J, with 7 bases in the middle. CDR3 length equals 12 residues. The CDR3 coding sequence is TGCAGCGTTGGATACAGCTCCTACGAGCAGTACTTC. It codes for CSVGYSSYEQYF.